The text below deals with one T cell receptor (beta chain). These data belong to a study of OX40 agonist ivuxolimab in advanced cancers. The CDR3 runs 16 residues. Germline values: CDR1 SGHNT, CDR2 YENEEA. The ends lost 4 bases at V and 2 bases at J; junction bases unmatched: 9. Profiled with immunoSEQ multiplex PCR; TCRdb holds only in-frame clones, not every one. The sample has 100,000 or so clones; around 91% are singletons. The receptor was derived from an adult with an advanced solid tumor such as melanoma, head and neck, liver or kidney cancer. This specimen consisted of CD4+ or CD8+ T cells sorted from blood, obtained in a trial of the OX40 agonist ivuxolimab. The chain employs TRBV11-3 and TRBJ2-7, with 9 bases lining up with TRBD2. Written as DNA, the CDR3 is TGTGCCAGCAGCTCGGAAGGCGGGAGGGCACCCTACGAGCAGTACTTC. As protein: CASSSEGGRAPYEQYF.